The present T cell receptor (beta chain) was sequenced within a study of blood T cell repertoires in COVID-19. Symptom resolution, clearance, or two negative PCRs marked the recovered donors of Cohort 3. The repertoire was sequenced with immunoSEQ multiplex PCR; TCRdb's copy has only in-frame clones and lacks some. The data show about 330,000 clones, approximately 90% seen once. Germline V lookup: CDR1 KGHSH, CDR2 LQKENI. The CDR3 has 14 amino acids. V lost 3 bases and J lost 4, with 12 bases in between. The sample taken for sequencing was PBMCs or T cells enriched from blood (not recorded which). This sequence originates from a young woman who had recovered from COVID-19. The V and J genes are TRBV18 and TRBJ1-1, with D possibly TRBD1 on 5 matching bases. CDR3 in DNA: TGTGCCAGCTCACCTCAGGGTTTCGGCACTGAAGCTTTCTTT. Protein: CASSPQGFGTEAFF.